These 28 T cell receptor beta chains share one sample of origin, sequenced in a study of T cell responses to AZD1222 COVID-19 vaccine. Profiling relied on immunoSEQ multiplex PCR, and the TCRdb table lists in-frame clones only, not all of them. The sample holds just under 35,000 clones, approximately 90% seen once. Sequencing used peripheral blood, obtained 28 days after the second AZD1222 dose. The receptors stem from an adult who received the AZD1222 COVID-19 vaccine.

The V and J genes are TRBV4-1 and TRBJ2-2; 7 bases agree with TRBD2. Per the germline V gene, CDR1 is MGHRA and CDR2 is YSYEKL. CDR3 size: 15 residues. Trimming took 0 bases from V and 3 from J; bases not matched to a gene: 1. Here the CDR3 DNA reads TGCGCCAGCAGCCAAGAAGCGGGGCACACCGGGGAGCTGTTTTTT. It specifies CASSQEAGHTGELFF.

The V call is TRBV5-3, the J call TRBJ1-6, with D uncertain. TRBV5-3 is an ORF; its function is uncertain. This CDR3 comprises 16 residues. The V end lost 0 bases, the J end lost 6 bases, and 13 bases lay between the germline ends. This chain's CDR3 is CARSLVAGEGNSPLHF. The DNA of the CDR3 is TGTGCCAGAAGCTTGGTGGCAGGCGAGGGTAATTCACCCCTCCACTTT.

The rearrangement joins TRBV5-6 to TRBJ2-4; 15 positions match TRBD2. The CDR3 has 16 residues. J lost 8 bases, V lost 4 bases, and 7 bases had no gene match. CDR1 and CDR2 (germline): SGHDT, YYEEEE. The CDR3 spells CASSARTSGRVYIQYF. The CDR3 nucleotides read TGTGCCAGCAGCGCTCGGACTAGCGGGAGGGTTTACATTCAGTACTTC.

The chain links TRBV3-1 (or the pseudogene TRBV3-2) to TRBJ2-2; D gene unclear. Trimming shortened V by 1 base and J by 6 bases, and 9 bases separated the two germline ends. CDR1 and CDR2 (germline): LGHDT, YNNKEL (reference sequence). This CDR3 comprises 14 residues. The CDR3 spells CASSQVNRAGELFF. The CDR3 DNA is TGTGCCAGCAGCCAAGTTAATAGGGCCGGGGAGCTGTTTTTT.

The chain joins TRBV14 to TRBJ2-7; D unclear. Germline CDR1 is SGHDN and CDR2 is FVKESK. The CDR3 loop spans 14 amino acids. The ends were cut back, 4 bases at V and 1 base at J, with 11 bases in the middle. CDR3 DNA: TGTGCCAGCAGCCCGTTAACAGTTTCCTACGAGCAGTACTTC. Protein: CASSPLTVSYEQYF.

The V call is TRBV7-9, the J call TRBJ2-1; D is unresolved. The V and J ends lost 5 bases and 0 bases respectively, with 11 bases between them. Germline V lookup: CDR1 SEHNR, CDR2 FQNEAQ (reference sequence). CDR3 length: 15 residues. This CDR3 is CASSLLRSSYNEQFF. The CDR3 region has the DNA TGTGCCAGCAGCCTACTACGGAGCTCCTACAATGAGCAGTTCTTC.

The rearrangement joins TRBV5-1 to TRBJ1-4; 9 nucleotides line up with TRBD1. The CDR3 totals 17 residues. Germline loops: CDR1 SGHRS, CDR2 YFSETQ. Unmatched junction bases numbered 11, after V lost 2 bases and J lost 6 bases. Here the CDR3 DNA reads TGCGCCAGCAGCTTCGAACAGGGGGCGAAGGGGGATGAAAAACTGTTTTTT. It encodes CASSFEQGAKGDEKLFF.

The chain joins TRBV27 to TRBJ2-7; possibly TRBD1 for D (6 bases). The germline V gene encodes CDR1 MNHEY and CDR2 SMNVEV (reference sequence). Trimming left V 1 base short and J 4 bases short, with 11 bases between. The CDR3 sequence is 14 residues long. The CDR3 sequence is CASSLFTGMYEQYF. DNA of the CDR3: TGTGCCAGCAGTTTATTCACAGGGATGTACGAGCAGTACTTC.

The chain is built from TRBV11-2 and TRBJ1-2; D unclear. This CDR3 is built from 13 residues. Germline V lookup: CDR1 SGHAT, CDR2 FQNNGV. V lost 5 bases to trimming and J lost 4 bases, with 11 bases between them. Here the CDR3 reads CASSTSASYGYTF. CDR3 bases: TGTGCCAGCAGCACGTCGGCCAGCTATGGCTACACCTTC.

The table lists this clone with a few counts. The J gene is TRBJ1-6, the V gene TRBV12-5, with D uncertain. CDR3 length: 13 amino acids. Trimming stripped 1 base from V and 10 bases from J, with 8 bases between. Germline CDR1 LGHNT, CDR2 FRNRAP. CDR3 sequence: CASGLGNSSPLHF. The CDR3 DNA sequence: TGTGCTAGTGGTTTGGGAAACAGCTCACCCCTCCACTTT.

The chain combines TRBV21-1 with TRBJ1-2; TRBD1 was called by the table and not checked on the DNA. TRBV21-1 is marked as a pseudogene. CDR3 length: 15 amino acids. The CDR3 region has the DNA TGTGCCAGCAGCAAAGAGGGCAGGGGGCGAGGTGGCTACACCTTC. It encodes CASSKEGRGRGGYTF.

The gene calls are TRBV11-2 and TRBJ1-3; a possible D gene is TRBD1 (6 bases). V lost 5 bases and J 0 bases, leaving 14 bases between the germline ends. This CDR3 is built from 16 residues. Germline V gene data show CDR1 as SGHAT and CDR2 as FQNNGV. This CDR3 reads CASSQLGAHSGNTIYF. CDR3 DNA: TGTGCCAGCAGCCAATTGGGGGCCCACTCTGGAAACACCATATATTTT.

The rearrangement joins TRBV29-1 to TRBJ2-1; 10 bases agree with TRBD2. The length of the CDR3 is 13 residues. Trimming removed 1 base from V and 14 bases from J; junction bases left unmatched: 8. Germline values: CDR1 SQVTM, CDR2 ANQGSEA. The CDR3 sequence is CSVEVLAGDPEFF. CDR3 in DNA: TGCAGCGTTGAAGTCCTAGCGGGAGATCCAGAGTTCTTC.

This sequence joins TRBV27 and TRBJ1-1; 9 bases line up with TRBD1. Losses at the gene ends were 5 bases for V and 4 bases for J; bases not matched to a gene: 14. CDR1 is MNHEY, CDR2 SMNVEV, per germline (reference sequence). CDR3 length: 17 amino acids. CDR3 sequence reads: CASSPGTGSPWGTEAFF. The DNA of the CDR3 is TGTGCCAGCAGTCCCGGGACAGGGAGCCCGTGGGGCACTGAAGCTTTCTTT.

The chain carries TRBV5-1 and TRBJ2-3; D is uncertain. Germline V gives CDR1 SGHRS, CDR2 YFSETQ. Trimming removed 4 bases from V and 1 base from J, with 10 bases in between. CDR3 length: 14 amino acids. The CDR3 spells CASSPQAGTDTQYF. In nucleotides, the CDR3 is TGCGCCAGCAGCCCCCAGGCGGGCACAGATACGCAGTATTTT.

The chain has TRBV11-2 and TRBJ1-3; no clear D gene. Trimming stripped 2 bases from V and 0 bases from J, with 17 bases between. Germline-derived CDR1 and CDR2 are SGHAT and FQNNGV. This CDR3 region has 18 residues. Here the CDR3 DNA reads TGTGCCAGCAGCTTAACCTCGAGCCTGCAGAACTCTGGAAACACCATATATTTT. Protein product: CASSLTSSLQNSGNTIYF.

This chain joins TRBV30 and TRBJ2-3; TRBD1 aligns across 9 bases. The CDR3 is 14 amino acids. Germline V gene sequence: CDR1 GTSNPN, CDR2 SVGIG (reference sequence). With V trimmed by 2 bases and J by 1 base, 1 base remained unmatched. CDR3 sequence (DNA): TGTGCCTGGAGTCGGGACAGGGGCACAGATACGCAGTATTTT. This codes for CAWSRDRGTDTQYF.

V and J are TRBV6-1 and TRBJ2-1; D gene uncertain. V gave up 3 bases and J gave up 5 bases, with 14 bases separating them. Germline lookup yields CDR1 MNHNS and CDR2 SASEGT. The CDR3 loop spans 15 amino acids. The CDR3 DNA is TGTGCCAGCAGTGAGCTACCTTCCTTGAACAATGAGCAGTTCTTC. Its protein is CASSELPSLNNEQFF.

The chain has TRBV6-5 and TRBJ1-4; D gene unclear. The CDR3 is 10 residues long. The germline V gene encodes CDR1 MNHEY and CDR2 SVGAGI. The V end was cut by 6 bases, the J end by 10 bases, with 6 bases between. CDR3 sequence: CASRNGKLFF. The CDR3 nucleotides are TGTGCCAGCAGGAACGGAAAACTGTTTTTT.

This chain connects TRBV10-3 to TRBJ2-7; 9 bases are shared with TRBD1. With V trimmed by 10 bases and J by 0 bases, 7 bases remained unmatched. The germline CDR1 and CDR2 sequences are ENHRY and SYGVKD. This CDR3 is 14 amino acids long. DNA for the CDR3: TGTGCCACAAGGGACAGGGCCAGCTCCTACGAGCAGTACTTC. As protein: CATRDRASSYEQYF.

The rearrangement joins TRBV5-1 to TRBJ2-6; D unresolved. The CDR3 has 18 amino acids. V lost 0 bases to trimming and J lost 4 bases, with 17 bases between them. Germline CDR1 SGHRS, CDR2 YFSETQ. The CDR3 sequence: CASSLAPGLVGGANVLTF. As DNA, the CDR3 is TGCGCCAGCAGCTTGGCCCCAGGCCTAGTAGGGGGGGCCAACGTCCTGACTTTC.

The chain combines TRBV28 with TRBJ2-1, with 11 bases fitting TRBD2. The CDR3 consists of 15 residues. In germline, CDR1 is MDHEN, CDR2 SYDVKM. The V segment lost 9 bases and the J segment 8 bases; nucleotides outside the gene matches: 12. This CDR3 reads CASKLAGDLGHEQFF. The CDR3 DNA follows: TGTGCCAGTAAACTAGCGGGAGATTTAGGGCATGAGCAGTTCTTC.

The chain couples TRBV28 to TRBJ1-3; D perhaps matches TRBD1 (5 bases). The germline V and J ends were trimmed by 3 bases and 4 bases, with 10 bases remaining between them. Germline CDR1 and CDR2: MDHEN and SYDVKM. The CDR3 is 14 residues long. The chain's CDR3 is CASSLMGGGNTIYF. The CDR3 nucleotides read TGTGCCAGCAGTTTGATGGGGGGAGGAAACACCATATATTTT.

Here the CDR3 DNA reads TGTGCAAGTCGCTTAAAAGGGGTGAGTAACTATGGCTACACCTTC. Protein: CASRLKGVSNYGYTF. The rearrangement joins TRBV12-2 to TRBJ1-2; the table's TRBD1 call for D was not verified on the DNA. TRBV12-2 is noted as a pseudogene. This CDR3 comprises 15 residues.

Points on this clone: One end of the junction fails to match germline, which may point to a read error. V usage is TRBV29-1 and J usage is TRBJ2-7, with a tentative D call TRBD2 (5 bases). Germline CDR1 SQVTM, CDR2 ANQGSEA. The CDR3 has 11 residues. The DNA of the CDR3 is TGTAGCGCGAGGGTCCCCTACGAGCAGTACTTC. Amino acids: CSARVPYEQYF.

V usage is TRBV19 and J usage is TRBJ1-1, with TRBD1 identical over 9 bases. V lost 4 bases to trimming and J lost 3 bases; unmatched junction nucleotides: 3. The V gene's germline CDR1 is LNHDA and CDR2 SQIVND (reference sequence). This CDR3 contains 14 residues. The DNA for the CDR3 is TGTGCCAGTAGTAACAGGGGGCCGGACACTGAAGCTTTCTTT. Translated: CASSNRGPDTEAFF.

The rearrangement links TRBV2 to TRBJ1-2; TRBD1 matches 7 bases. The CDR3 spans 15 residues. The V gene's germline CDR1 is SNHLY and CDR2 FYNNEI. J lost 5 bases, V lost 6 bases, and 12 bases had no gene match. The CDR3 region is CASRGDGTDLYGYTF. The CDR3 bases are TGTGCCAGCAGGGGAGATGGGACAGATCTATATGGCTACACCTTC.

Remarks on this clone: At one end the junction does not follow the germline gene, possibly because of a read error. The rearrangement uses TRBV6-4 and TRBJ2-2; 7 positions agree with TRBD1. The CDR3 runs 14 residues. Germline-derived CDR1 and CDR2 are MRHNA and SNTAGT. The CDR3 spells CASSEQGNAGELFF. The CDR3 DNA is TGTGCCAGCAGCGAACAGGGGAACGCCGGGGAGCTGTTTTTT.